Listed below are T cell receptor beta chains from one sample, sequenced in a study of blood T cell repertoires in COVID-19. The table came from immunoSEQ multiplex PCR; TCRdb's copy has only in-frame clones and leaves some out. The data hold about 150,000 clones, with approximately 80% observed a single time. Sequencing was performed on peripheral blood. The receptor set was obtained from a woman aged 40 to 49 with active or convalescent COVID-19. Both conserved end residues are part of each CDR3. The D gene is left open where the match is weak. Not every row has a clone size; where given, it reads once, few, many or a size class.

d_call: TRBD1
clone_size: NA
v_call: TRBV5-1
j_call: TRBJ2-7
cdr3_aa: CASSLGDRANEQYF
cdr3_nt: TGCGCCAGCAGCTTGGGAGACAGGGCGAACGAGCAGTACTTC

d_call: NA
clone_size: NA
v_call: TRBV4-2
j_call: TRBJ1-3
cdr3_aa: CASSQERTGRGLNTIYF
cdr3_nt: TGTGCCAGCAGCCAAGAACGAACAGGAAGGGGACTGAACACCATATATTTT

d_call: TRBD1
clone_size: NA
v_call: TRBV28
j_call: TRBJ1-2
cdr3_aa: CASSTRTGGLTF
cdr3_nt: TGTGCCAGCAGCACCCGGACAGGCGGGCTAACCTTC

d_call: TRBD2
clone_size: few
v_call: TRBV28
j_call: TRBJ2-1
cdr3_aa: CASSLGGRTSGIIFF
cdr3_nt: TGTGCCAGCAGTTTAGGGGGGAGGACTAGCGGGATTATTTTCTTC

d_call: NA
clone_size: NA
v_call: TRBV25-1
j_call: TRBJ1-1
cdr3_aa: CASSDARRATEAFF
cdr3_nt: TGTGCCAGCAGTGACGCAAGGAGAGCCACTGAAGCTTTCTTT

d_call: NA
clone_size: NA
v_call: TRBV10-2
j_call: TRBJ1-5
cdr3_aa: CASGPGQGGNQPQHF
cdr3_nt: TGCGCCAGCGGCCCAGGGCAGGGTGGCAATCAGCCCCAGCATTTT

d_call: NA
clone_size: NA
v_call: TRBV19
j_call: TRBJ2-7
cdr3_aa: CASSIGLPYEQYF
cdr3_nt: TGTGCCAGTAGTATAGGCCTACCCTACGAGCAGTACTTC

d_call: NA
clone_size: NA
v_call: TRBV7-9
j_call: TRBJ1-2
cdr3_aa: CASSVVTGFPGYTF
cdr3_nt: TGTGCCAGCAGCGTCGTAACAGGGTTTCCTGGCTACACCTTC

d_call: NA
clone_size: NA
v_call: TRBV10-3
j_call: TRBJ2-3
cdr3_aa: CAIKSGLGTDTQYF
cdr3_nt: TGTGCCATCAAGAGCGGACTCGGCACAGATACGCAGTATTTT

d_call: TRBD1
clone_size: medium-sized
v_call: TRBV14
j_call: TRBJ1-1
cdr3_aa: CASSQVGQGGKGAFF
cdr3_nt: TGTGCCAGCAGCCAAGTCGGACAGGGTGGTAAAGGAGCTTTCTTT

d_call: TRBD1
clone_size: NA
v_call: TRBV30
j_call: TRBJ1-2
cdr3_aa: CAWSGPDREFNYGYTF
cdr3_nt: TGTGCCTGGAGTGGCCCGGACAGGGAGTTCAACTATGGCTACACCTTC

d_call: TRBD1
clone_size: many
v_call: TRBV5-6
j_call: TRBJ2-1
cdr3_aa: CASSGPYQKTGGIDEQFF
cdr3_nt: TGTGCCAGCAGCGGTCCCTATCAGAAGACAGGGGGGATCGATGAGCAGTTCTTC

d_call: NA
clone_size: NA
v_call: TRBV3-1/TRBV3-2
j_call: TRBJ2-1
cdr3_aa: CASSQELLTSYNEQFF
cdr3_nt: TGTGCCAGCAGCCAAGAACTCCTCACCTCATACAATGAGCAGTTCTTC

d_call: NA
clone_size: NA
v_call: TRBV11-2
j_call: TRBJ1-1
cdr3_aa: CASSLVQGTNTEAFF
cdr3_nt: TGTGCCAGCAGCTTAGTGCAGGGGACGAACACTGAAGCTTTCTTT

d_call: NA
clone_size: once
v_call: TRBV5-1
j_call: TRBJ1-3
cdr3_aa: CASSLVSLDSGNTIYF
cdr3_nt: TGCGCCAGCAGCTTGGTCTCCCTAGACTCTGGAAACACCATATATTTT

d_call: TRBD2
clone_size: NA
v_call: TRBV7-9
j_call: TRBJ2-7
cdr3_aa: CALGGSSYEQYF
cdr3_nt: TGTGCCCTGGGAGGGTCGTCCTACGAGCAGTACTTC

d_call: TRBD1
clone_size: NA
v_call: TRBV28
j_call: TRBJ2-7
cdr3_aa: CASGSPGQGVYEQYF
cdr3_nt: TGTGCCAGCGGGTCTCCGGGACAGGGAGTCTACGAGCAGTACTTC

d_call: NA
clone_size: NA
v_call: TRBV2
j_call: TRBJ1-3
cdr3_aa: CASREAASGNTIYF
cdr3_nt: TGTGCCAGCAGGGAAGCAGCCTCTGGAAACACCATATATTTT

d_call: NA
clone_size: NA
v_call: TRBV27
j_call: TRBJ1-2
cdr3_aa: CASSLSFGIGSGGYTF
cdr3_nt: TGTGCCAGCAGTTTATCTTTCGGGATCGGCTCGGGAGGCTACACCTTC

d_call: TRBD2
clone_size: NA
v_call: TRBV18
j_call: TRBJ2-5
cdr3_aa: CASSAAGGETQYF
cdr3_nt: TGTGCCAGCTCAGCAGCGGGGGGAGAGACCCAGTACTTC

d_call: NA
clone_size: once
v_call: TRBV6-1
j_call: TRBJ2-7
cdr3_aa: CASSDLPRLAYEQYF
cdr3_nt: TGTGCCAGCAGTGATCTACCTAGGTTGGCTTACGAGCAGTACTTC

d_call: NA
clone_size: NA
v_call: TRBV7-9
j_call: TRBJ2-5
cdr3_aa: CASSRFSGTQETQYF
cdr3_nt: TGTGCCAGCAGCCGCTTTAGCGGCACCCAAGAGACCCAGTACTTC

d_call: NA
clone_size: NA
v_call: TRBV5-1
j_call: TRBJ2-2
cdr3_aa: CASSPTGESTGELFF
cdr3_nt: TGCGCCAGCAGTCCCACGGGGGAGAGCACCGGGGAGCTGTTTTTT

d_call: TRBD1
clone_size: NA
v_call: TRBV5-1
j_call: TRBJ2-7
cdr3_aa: CASSFYAGQGVLSPYEQYF
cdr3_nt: TGCGCCAGCAGCTTTTATGCGGGACAGGGGGTCTTAAGCCCCTACGAGCAGTACTTC